Below are 7 T cell receptor beta chains sequenced from a single sample in a study of tumor-infiltrating lymphocytes in primary liver carcinoma. It was from roughly 20-30 mg of unsorted bulk tissue that RNA and DNA were co-extracted. From approximately 490 ng total RNA, TCR beta cDNA was generated with a primer in the constant region. A slightly modified ARM-PCR protocol with three nested multiplex PCR rounds produced these TCR beta libraries. Investigators reported that the first two PCR rounds, at 10 to 11 cycles each, used TRBV1-TRBV30 forward primers with a C-beta reverse primer. TCRdb fed the multiplex PCR reads into MiXCR, producing one record per CDR3 protein. This sample has some 190,000 distinct CDR3 sequences, with approximately 86% found just once. Sequenced sample: tumor tissue from primary liver carcinoma. The receptors stem from a man aged 35-49 years with primary liver carcinoma and hepatitis B virus infection.

A note on this clonotype: One base away lies a much larger clone, so this may be a sequencing read error. The rearrangement joins TRBV5-1 to TRBJ2-3, with 8 bases lining up with TRBD2. The CDR3 sequence is 16 residues long. The germline V gene encodes CDR1 SGHRS and CDR2 YFSETQ. CDR3 nucleotides: TGCGCCAGCAGCTTGGACGGGAGGGCCGGAACAGATAAGCAGTATTTT. Translation: CASSLDGRAGTDKQYF. The variable domain in full, completed from reference TRBV5-1 and TRBJ2-3, reads KAGVTQTPRYLIKTRGQQVTLSCSPISGHRSVSWYQQTPGQGLQFLFEYFSETQRNKGNFPGRFSGRQFSNSRSEMNVSTLELGDSALYLCASSLDGRAGTDKQYFGPGTRLTVL.

This chain links TRBV4-1 with TRBJ2-1; 7 positions agree with TRBD1. The CDR3 has 15 amino acids. CDR1 MGHRA and CDR2 YSYEKL come from the germline V gene. The V segment lost 4 bases and the J segment 4 bases; nucleotides outside the gene matches: 7. Written as DNA, the CDR3 is TGCGCCAGCAGCCTTGACGGGACAGTGTACAATGAGCAGTTCTTC. Its protein is CASSLDGTVYNEQFF.

With regard to this clonotype: Given the absence of the conserved phenylalanine or tryptophan at the CDR3 end, a read error is likely. This CDR3 reads CATGRGGLYDEQFL. DNA for the CDR3: TGTGCCACCGGTCGTGGGGGTTTATACGATGAGCAGTTCTTA. The J gene is TRBJ2-1, the V gene TRBV28; perhaps D is TRBD1 or TRBD2 (5 bases each). The V and J ends lost 10 bases and 8 bases respectively, with 21 bases between them. The CDR3 is made up of 14 amino acids. CDR1 and CDR2 (germline): MDHEN, SYDVKM.

As concerns this clonotype: Because it lacks the conserved phenylalanine or tryptophan at the end, this CDR3 is likely a read error. The DNA is omitted, as the CDR3 cannot be located on it reliably, and the CDR3 follows TCRdb's listing. The chain employs TRBV10-3 and TRBJ1-1; whether TRBD1, the table's D call, matches the DNA was not checked. The germline CDR1 and CDR2 sequences are ENHRY and SYGVKD. The CDR3 contains 14 residues when both ends are counted. The CDR3 here is CAISGQGLNTEASL.

This clonotype was picked up one time. Germline and junction disagree at one end, which may indicate a read error. The chain recombines TRBV28 with TRBJ2-7; 8 nucleotides agree with TRBD2. CDR3 size: 15 residues. CDR1 MDHEN and CDR2 SYDVKM come from the germline V gene. This chain's CDR3 is CANSLAERETDEQYF. The CDR3 DNA reads TGTGCCAACAGTTTAGCGGAGCGGGAGACCGACGAGCAGTACTTC.

This rearrangement joins TRBV5-1 to TRBJ2-1, with TRBD2 matching 9 bases. This CDR3 contains 15 residues. The V segment lost 3 bases and the J segment 8 bases; nucleotides outside the gene matches: 9. Germline V gene data show CDR1 as SGHRS and CDR2 as YFSETQ. Here the CDR3 reads CASSSVVSGSYEQFF. The CDR3 nucleotides read TGCGCCAGCAGCTCGGTGGTTAGCGGGAGTTATGAGCAGTTCTTC.

As regards this clonotype: The CDR3 ends on some other residue instead of the conserved phenylalanine or tryptophan, so this is likely a read error. V usage is TRBV7-8 and J usage is TRBJ2-7, with 7 bases lining up with TRBD1. The CDR3 runs 14 residues. Germline loops: CDR1 SGHVS, CDR2 FQNEAQ. V trimming: 8 bases; J trimming: 6 bases; junction bases outside the gene matches: 13. CDR3 loop: CASGTGALRVEQYI. The CDR3 DNA sequence: TGTGCCAGCGGAACAGGGGCTCTAAGGGTCGAGCAGTACATC.